A single sample is the source of the 18 T cell receptor beta chains below, sequenced in a study of cytomegalovirus exposure and HLA in healthy donors. Researchers ran the PCR with 60 Vbeta and 13 Jbeta primers. Assay used: immunoSEQ multiplex PCR; TCRdb lists only in-frame clones, some missing. Of around 67,000 clones in the sample, 78% were seen once. The sample consisted of PBMCs. These receptors originate from a man aged 18 to 30 in good health and CMV-seropositive.

The chain is built from TRBV19 and TRBJ2-7, with D perhaps TRBD1 (6 bases). This CDR3 has 13 residues. V lost 6 bases and J lost 4, with 13 bases in between. In germline, CDR1 is LNHDA, CDR2 SQIVND (reference sequence). In DNA form, the CDR3 reads TGTGCCAGTAGCTCCGGACAGAGTTACGAGCAGTACTTC. Its translation: CASSSGQSYEQYF.

This clone showed up just a few times. This sequence joins TRBV6-1 and TRBJ1-5, with D hard to call. The V gene's germline CDR1 is MNHNS and CDR2 SASEGT. V lost 6 bases, J lost 1 base, and 7 bases lay in between. The CDR3 is made up of 13 amino acids. In DNA, the CDR3 is TGTGCCAGCAGGGTCGGGAGCAATCAGCCCCAGCATTTT. It encodes CASRVGSNQPQHF.

The gene calls are TRBV7-9 and TRBJ1-2, with D uncertain. V was shortened by 5 bases and J by 4 bases, with 14 bases between the two germline ends. CDR1 and CDR2 (germline): SEHNR, FQNEAQ (reference sequence). This CDR3 region has 14 residues. Here the CDR3 reads CASSLSGAPYGYTF. The CDR3 DNA follows: TGTGCCAGCAGCCTCTCGGGAGCCCCCTATGGCTACACCTTC. Full variable domain (rest looked up from reference TRBV7-9 and TRBJ1-2): DTGVSQNPRHKITKRGQNVTFRCDPISEHNRLYWYRQTLGQGPEFLTYFQNEAQLEKSRLLSDRFSAERPKGSFSTLEIQRTEQGDSAMYLCASSLSGAPYGYTFGSGTRLTVV.

The gene calls are TRBV2 and TRBJ1-1; D is uncertain. Trimming stripped 7 bases from V and 5 bases from J, with 20 bases between. The CDR3 is 15 residues long. Germline V gene sequence: CDR1 SNHLY, CDR2 FYNNEI. The CDR3 spells CASKTLRRPRTEAFF. CDR3 DNA: TGTGCCAGCAAGACACTTAGGAGGCCGAGAACTGAAGCTTTCTTT.

The V gene is TRBV10-3, the J gene TRBJ1-1, with D perhaps TRBD1 (5 bases). Trimming took off 7 bases at V and 2 bases at J, with 11 bases between the two ends. The germline CDR1 and CDR2 sequences are ENHRY and SYGVKD. The CDR3 covers 13 residues. The CDR3 nucleotides are TGTGCCATCAATAGGGGATTTAACACTGAAGCTTTCTTT. This encodes CAINRGFNTEAFF.

The chain links TRBV30 to TRBJ2-1; D remains ambiguous. V was cut by 6 bases and J by 1 base, with 13 bases left in between. The CDR3 totals 14 residues. The germline V gene has CDR1 GTSNPN and CDR2 SVGIG (reference sequence). CDR3: CACPKESSYNEQFF. As DNA, the CDR3 is TGTGCCTGCCCCAAGGAGAGTTCCTACAATGAGCAGTTCTTC.

Concerning this clone: This specimen includes other DNA sequences encoding the same CDR3. V and J are TRBV9 and TRBJ1-1; tentative D call: TRBD1 (5 bases). The length of the CDR3 is 15 residues. Germline V gene lookup returns CDR1 SGDLS and CDR2 YYNGEE. V was shortened by 0 bases and J by 3 bases, with 12 bases between the two germline ends. The CDR3 bases are TGTGCCAGCAGCGTAGGCCCGGGAGGGGACACTGAAGCTTTCTTT. Translation gives CASSVGPGGDTEAFF.

With respect to this clone: The DNA is left out, because the CDR3 cannot be placed on it with certainty; the CDR3 is given as TCRdb lists it. This chain joins TRBV2 and TRBJ1-1; TRBD1 is taken as the D call from the table, unchecked against the DNA. The germline V gene encodes CDR1 SNHLY and CDR2 FYNNEI. Ends included, the CDR3 has 13 residues. The CDR3: CASILDNYTEAFF.

This clone was found once. The V gene is TRBV30, the J gene TRBJ2-7; D is possibly TRBD2 (6 bases). Trimming left V 2 bases short and J 2 bases short, with 10 bases between. The germline V gene has CDR1 GTSNPN and CDR2 SVGIG (reference sequence). The CDR3 runs 13 residues. CDR3 nucleotide sequence: TGTGCCTGGAGTCTCGGGGGTCCCTACGAGCAGTACTTC. Translated: CAWSLGGPYEQYF. The entire variable domain, with the rest obtained from reference TRBV30 and TRBJ2-7, is as follows: SQTIHQWPATLVQPVGSPLSLECTVEGTSNPNLYWYRQAAGRGLQLLFYSVGIGQISSEVPQNLSASRPQDRQFILSSKKLLLSDSGFYLCAWSLGGPYEQYFGPGTRLTVT.

This clone was seen a single time. V is TRBV19 and J is TRBJ1-1; 7 nucleotides line up with TRBD1. Germline V gene data show CDR1 as LNHDA and CDR2 as SQIVND (reference sequence). V lost 5 bases and J lost 6; bases outside the gene matches: 6. There are 13 residues in the CDR3. CDR3 bases: TGTGCCAGTAGTGTAAACAGGGGCGCTGAAGCTTTCTTT. Its protein is CASSVNRGAEAFF.

V and J are TRBV29-1 and TRBJ1-1; TRBD1 matches at 8 bases. V dropped 6 bases and J dropped 1; count of bases not matched to a gene: 4. The CDR3 spans 13 residues. Germline loops: CDR1 SQVTM, CDR2 ANQGSEA. The CDR3 DNA is TGCAGCGTCGGACAGGGTGAGAACACTGAAGCTTTCTTT. Translating it yields CSVGQGENTEAFF.

The genes are TRBV29-1 and TRBJ2-5, with D possibly being TRBD2 (6 bases). The V end lost 4 bases, the J end lost 2 bases, and 11 bases lay between the germline ends. CDR3 length: 13 amino acids. Germline assignment: CDR1 SQVTM and CDR2 ANQGSEA. The chain's CDR3 is CSVGPGGQETQYF. DNA for the CDR3: TGCAGCGTTGGCCCTGGGGGGCAAGAGACCCAGTACTTC.

This chain links TRBV27 with TRBJ2-1; D not resolved. CDR3 length: 12 residues. V lost 9 bases to trimming and J lost 9 bases, with 15 bases between them. Germline V gene lookup returns CDR1 MNHEY and CDR2 SMNVEV (reference sequence). The CDR3 reads CASSTWLGEQFF. CDR3 DNA: TGTGCCAGTTCGACTTGGCTCGGTGAGCAGTTCTTC.

The chain combines TRBV13 with TRBJ2-1, with 8 bases identical to TRBD2. The V gene end was trimmed by 5 bases and the J gene end by 9 bases; junction bases not matched to a gene: 9. Germline values: CDR1 PRHDT, CDR2 FYEKMQ (reference sequence). The CDR3 extends over 14 amino acids. CDR3 region: CASSAGTRWGEQFF. In nucleotides, the CDR3 is TGTGCCAGCAGCGCCGGGACTAGGTGGGGTGAGCAGTTCTTC.

This chain uses TRBV27 with TRBJ2-1; D perhaps matches TRBD1 (5 bases). The V end was cut by 8 bases, the J end by 3 bases, with 8 bases between. Per germline, CDR1 MNHEY and CDR2 SMNVEV (reference sequence). The CDR3 length is 12 residues. The CDR3 DNA is TGTGCCAGCCAGCAGGGCTACAATGAGCAGTTCTTC. Its translation is CASQQGYNEQFF.

This chain joins TRBV30 and TRBJ1-2; the D gene is possibly TRBD1 (6 bases). CDR1 GTSNPN and CDR2 SVGIG come from the germline V gene (reference sequence). Trimming shortened V by 4 bases and J by 2 bases, and 11 bases separated the two germline ends. This CDR3 contains 13 residues. The CDR3 bases are TGTGCCTGGACCGACAGGCGCAACTATGGCTACACCTTC. The encoded protein is CAWTDRRNYGYTF.

CDR3 nucleotides: TGTGCCTGGACGGCAGGAACAGGGGGTGAGATGGGTGGCTACACCTTC. It codes for CAWTAGTGGEMGGYTF. V and J are TRBV30 and TRBJ1-2, with 8 bases fitting TRBD1. The ends lost 4 bases at V and 7 bases at J; junction bases unmatched: 17. CDR3 length: 16 residues. Germline assignment: CDR1 GTSNPN and CDR2 SVGIG (reference sequence).

The rearrangement uses TRBV9 and TRBJ2-3; D not resolved. Germline V gene lookup returns CDR1 SGDLS and CDR2 YYNGEE. The CDR3 loop spans 12 amino acids. Trimming took off 2 bases at V and 4 bases at J, with 5 bases between the two ends. DNA for the CDR3: TGTGCCAGCAGCGTGTATCCAGATACGCAGTATTTT. Translation: CASSVYPDTQYF.